This T cell receptor beta chain was identified during a study of shared clonotypes between healthy human individuals. This clone was counted a few times. At the deep level, the assay was run. The authors loaded around 200 ng DNA, approximately 30,000 T cell genomes, into sorted-subset replicate PCRs. Sequencing used immunoSEQ multiplex PCR; TCRdb keeps in-frame clones, though not all of them. The sample lists roughly 330,000 clones, over 65% occurring once. This CDR3 region has 14 residues. The ends were cut back, 6 bases at V and 9 bases at J, with 18 bases in the middle. Germline CDR1 and CDR2: MDHEN and SYDVKM.

Source material: memory CD4+ T cells sorted from blood. As to subset: CD45RA-negative fraction. This sequence was found in a young man in good health. This chain uses TRBV28 with TRBJ2-1, with D hard to call. The DNA of the CDR3 is TGTGCCAGCAGCCCCCCCAGGTTAGTAGCTGAGCAGTTCTTC. Protein product: CASSPPRLVAEQFF.